This T cell receptor (beta chain) was documented in a study of a mutant IDH1 vaccine in newly diagnosed glioma. Study as a whole: Treated patients had a mean age of roughly 39 years and an approximately 60% male, approximately 38% female split.

Time point here: baseline, week 1 (first vaccination visit). Stated treatment: pre-vaccination baseline after standard-of-care therapy. Study-level points and caveats: Vaccine-induced responses were seen in roughly 93% of patients, spanning several MHC alleles. Any relationship between pseudoprogression and changes in top peripheral T cell clonotypes seemed absent.

TCRdb's table, derived via immunoSEQ multiplex PCR, lists solely in-frame clones and lacks some. The data show 75,000 to 100,000 clones, roughly 90% seen once. A single count supports this clone. What it recognizes is unknown. Trimming shortened V by 4 bases and J by 4 bases, and 12 bases separated the two germline ends. The CDR3 has 13 residues. From germline, CDR1 is SGHRS and CDR2 YFSETQ. V and J are TRBV5-1 and TRBJ2-7; the D is unclear. This receptor was obtained from a woman between 50 and 59 years old with glioma. The specimen comprised PBMCs, sampled from a glioma patient treated with radiotherapy, temozolomide or both. CDR3 loop: CASSLLAEYEQYF. Here the CDR3 DNA reads TGCGCCAGCAGCCTTTTAGCAGAATACGAGCAGTACTTC. The full variable domain, its missing parts supplied by reference TRBV5-1 and TRBJ2-7, is KAGVTQTPRYLIKTRGQQVTLSCSPISGHRSVSWYQQTPGQGLQFLFEYFSETQRNKGNFPGRFSGRQFSNSRSEMNVSTLELGDSALYLCASSLLAEYEQYFGPGTRLTVT.